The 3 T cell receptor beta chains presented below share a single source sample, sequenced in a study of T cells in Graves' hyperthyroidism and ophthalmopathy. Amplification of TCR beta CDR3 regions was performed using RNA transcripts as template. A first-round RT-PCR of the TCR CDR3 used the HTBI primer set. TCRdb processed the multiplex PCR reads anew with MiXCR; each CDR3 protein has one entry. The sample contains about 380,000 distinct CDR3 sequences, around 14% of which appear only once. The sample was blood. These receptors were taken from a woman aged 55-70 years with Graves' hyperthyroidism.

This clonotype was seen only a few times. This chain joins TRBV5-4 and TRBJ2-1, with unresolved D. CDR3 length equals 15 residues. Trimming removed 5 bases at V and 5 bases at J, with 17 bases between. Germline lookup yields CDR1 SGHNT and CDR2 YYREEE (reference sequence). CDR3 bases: TGTGCCAGCAGACCGTCGGCTAGTGTGAACAATGAGCAGTTCTTC. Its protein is CASRPSASVNNEQFF.

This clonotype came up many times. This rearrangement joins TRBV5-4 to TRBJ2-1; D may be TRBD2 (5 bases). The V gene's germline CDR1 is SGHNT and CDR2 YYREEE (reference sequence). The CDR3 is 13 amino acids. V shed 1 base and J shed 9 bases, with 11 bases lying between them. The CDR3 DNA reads TGTGCCAGCAGCTTGCGAGGGCCAGGTGAGCAGTTCTTC. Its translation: CASSLRGPGEQFF. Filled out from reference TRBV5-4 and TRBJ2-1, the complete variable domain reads ETGVTQSPTHLIKTRGQQVTLRCSSQSGHNTVSWYQQALGQGPQFIFQYYREEENGRGNFPPRFSGLQFPNYSSELNVNALELDDSALYLCASSLRGPGEQFFGPGTRLTVL.

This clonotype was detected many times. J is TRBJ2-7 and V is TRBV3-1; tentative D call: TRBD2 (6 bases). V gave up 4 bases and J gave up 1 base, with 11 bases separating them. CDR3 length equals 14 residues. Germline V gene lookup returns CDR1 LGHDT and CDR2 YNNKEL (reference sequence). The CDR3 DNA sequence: TGTGCCAGCAGCCCCGGGACTCGTTCCTACGAGCAGTACTTC. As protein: CASSPGTRSYEQYF.